The entry that follows covers one T cell receptor beta chain sequence. This CDR3 has 17 residues. The data derive from a study of OX40 agonist ivuxolimab in advanced cancers. At the level of the study: Dose-escalation subjects each had hepatocellular carcinoma, melanoma, renal cell or head and neck cancer.

Assay: immunoSEQ multiplex PCR; the TCRdb copy retains only in-frame clones and omits some. Of fewer than 40,000 clones listed, about 70% are singletons. This sequence originates from an adult with an advanced solid tumor such as melanoma, head and neck, liver or kidney cancer. The material sequenced was CD4+ or CD8+ T cells sorted from blood, taken in a trial of the OX40 agonist ivuxolimab. The chain carries TRBV21-1 and TRBJ2-7; no DNA check was done on the table's D call, TRBD1. TRBV21-1 is listed as a pseudogene. DNA for the CDR3: TGTGCCAGCAGCAAAGAAGGGTCGGGACAGGGAGGGTACGAGCAGTACTTC. Translation: CASSKEGSGQGGYEQYF.